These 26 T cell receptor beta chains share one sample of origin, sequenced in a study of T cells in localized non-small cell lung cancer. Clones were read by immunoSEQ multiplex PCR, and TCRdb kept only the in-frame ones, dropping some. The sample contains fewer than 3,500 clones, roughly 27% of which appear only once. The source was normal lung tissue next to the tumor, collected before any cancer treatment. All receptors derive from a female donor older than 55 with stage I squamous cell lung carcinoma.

The CDR3 reads CASSTKGASRETQYF. CDR3 bases: TGTGCCAGCAGCACCAAGGGGGCGTCCAGGGAGACCCAGTACTTC. The chain is built from TRBV28 and TRBJ2-5; 7 nucleotides agree with TRBD1. V gave up 6 bases and J gave up 5 bases; unmatched junction bases: 12. This CDR3 has 15 amino acids. From germline, CDR1 is MDHEN and CDR2 SYDVKM.

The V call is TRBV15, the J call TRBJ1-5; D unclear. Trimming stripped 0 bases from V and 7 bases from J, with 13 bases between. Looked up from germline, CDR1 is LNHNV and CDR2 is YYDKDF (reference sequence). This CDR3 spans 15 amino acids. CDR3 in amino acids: CATSRDPGLGQPQHF. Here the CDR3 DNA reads TGTGCCACCAGCAGAGATCCGGGGTTGGGCCAGCCCCAGCATTTT.

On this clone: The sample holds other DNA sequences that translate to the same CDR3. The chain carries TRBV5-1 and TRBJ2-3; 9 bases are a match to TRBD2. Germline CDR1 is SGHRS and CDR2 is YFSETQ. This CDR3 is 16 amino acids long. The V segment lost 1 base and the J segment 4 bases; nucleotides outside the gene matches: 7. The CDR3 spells CASSLPRREGADTQYF. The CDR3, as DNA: TGCGCCAGCAGCTTGCCTCGGCGGGAGGGGGCAGATACGCAGTATTTT. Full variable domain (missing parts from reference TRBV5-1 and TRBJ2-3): KAGVTQTPRYLIKTRGQQVTLSCSPISGHRSVSWYQQTPGQGLQFLFEYFSETQRNKGNFPGRFSGRQFSNSRSEMNVSTLELGDSALYLCASSLPRREGADTQYFGPGTRLTVL.

The CDR3 loop is CASTHTDTQYF. Here the CDR3 DNA reads TGTGCCAGCACCCACACAGATACGCAGTATTTT. The chain carries TRBV6-7 and TRBJ2-3; D is unresolved. TRBV6-7 falls under the ORF class, with uncertain function. The length of the CDR3 is 11 residues. Between the trimmed V and J ends, which lost 7 bases and 2 bases, there was a span of 4 bases.

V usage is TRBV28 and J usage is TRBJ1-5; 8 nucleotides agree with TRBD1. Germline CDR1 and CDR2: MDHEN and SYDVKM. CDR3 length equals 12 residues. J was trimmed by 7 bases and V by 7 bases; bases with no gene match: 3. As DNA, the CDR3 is TGTGCCAGCATGGACAGGGCACAGCCCCAGCATTTT. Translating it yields CASMDRAQPQHF.

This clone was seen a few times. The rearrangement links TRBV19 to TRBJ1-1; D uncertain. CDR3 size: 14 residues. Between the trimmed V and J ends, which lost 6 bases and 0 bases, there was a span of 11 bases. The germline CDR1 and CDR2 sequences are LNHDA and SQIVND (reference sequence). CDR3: CASRRAGLNTEAFF. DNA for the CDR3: TGTGCCAGTAGAAGGGCAGGTTTGAACACTGAAGCTTTCTTT.

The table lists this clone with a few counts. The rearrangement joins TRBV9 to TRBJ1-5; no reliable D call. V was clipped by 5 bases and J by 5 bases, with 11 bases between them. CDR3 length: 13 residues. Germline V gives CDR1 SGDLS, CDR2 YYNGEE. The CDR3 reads CASSDFWDQPQHF. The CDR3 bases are TGTGCCAGCAGTGATTTTTGGGATCAGCCCCAGCATTTT.

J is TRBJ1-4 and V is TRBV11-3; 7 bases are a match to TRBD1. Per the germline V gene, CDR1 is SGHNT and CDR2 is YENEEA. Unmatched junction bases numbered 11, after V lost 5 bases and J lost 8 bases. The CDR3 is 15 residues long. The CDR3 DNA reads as TGTGCCAGCAGCCTTATAGCCGGGACAGCCGAAAAACTGTTTTTT. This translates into CASSLIAGTAEKLFF.

In DNA, the CDR3 is TGTGCCAGCAGCGTAGGAGGGGGCCTTAACTATGGCTACACCTTC. It is translated as CASSVGGGLNYGYTF. The chain recombines TRBV9 with TRBJ1-2; 7 bases fit TRBD1. Trimming removed 0 bases from V and 1 base from J; junction bases left unmatched: 3. CDR3 length: 15 amino acids. CDR1 and CDR2 from the germline V gene are SGDLS and YYNGEE.

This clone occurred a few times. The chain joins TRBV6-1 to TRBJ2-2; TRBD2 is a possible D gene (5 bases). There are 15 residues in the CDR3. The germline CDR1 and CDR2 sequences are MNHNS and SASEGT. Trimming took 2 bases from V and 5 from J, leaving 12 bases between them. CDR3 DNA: TGTGCCAGCAGTGAAAGCCTAGCAGAAACCGGGGAGCTGTTTTTT. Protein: CASSESLAETGELFF.

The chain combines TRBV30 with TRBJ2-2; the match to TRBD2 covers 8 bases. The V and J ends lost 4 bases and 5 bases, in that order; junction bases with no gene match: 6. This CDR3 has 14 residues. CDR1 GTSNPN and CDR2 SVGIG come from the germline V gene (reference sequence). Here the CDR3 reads CAWKFGRGTGELFF. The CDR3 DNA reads TGTGCCTGGAAGTTCGGGAGGGGGACCGGGGAGCTGTTTTTT.

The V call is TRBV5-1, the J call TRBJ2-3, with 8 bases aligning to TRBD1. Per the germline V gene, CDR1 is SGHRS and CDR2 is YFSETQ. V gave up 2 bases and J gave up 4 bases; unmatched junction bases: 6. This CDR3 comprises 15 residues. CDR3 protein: CASSLTGGVADTQYF. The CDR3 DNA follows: TGCGCCAGCAGCTTAACAGGGGGTGTCGCAGATACGCAGTATTTT.

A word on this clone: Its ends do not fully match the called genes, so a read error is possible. In DNA, the CDR3 is TGTGCCAGCTCTCCACTTGGGGGGCAAGAGACCCAGTACTTC. Amino acids: CASSPLGGQETQYF. The chain uses TRBV18 and TRBJ2-5; the D gene is possibly TRBD2 (6 bases). The CDR3 totals 14 residues. Germline assignment: CDR1 KGHSH and CDR2 LQKENI.

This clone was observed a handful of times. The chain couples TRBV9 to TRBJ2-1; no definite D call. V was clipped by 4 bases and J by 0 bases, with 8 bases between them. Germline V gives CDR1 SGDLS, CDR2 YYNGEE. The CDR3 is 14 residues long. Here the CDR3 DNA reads TGTGCCAGCAGCTCAGCAAGCTCCTACAATGAGCAGTTCTTC. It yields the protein CASSSASSYNEQFF.

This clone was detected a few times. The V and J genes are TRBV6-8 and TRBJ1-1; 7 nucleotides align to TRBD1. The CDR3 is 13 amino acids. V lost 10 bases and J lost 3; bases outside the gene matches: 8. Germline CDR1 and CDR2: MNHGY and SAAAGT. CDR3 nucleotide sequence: TGTGCCATCACCCCTACAGGGGACACTGAAGCTTTCTTT. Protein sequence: CAITPTGDTEAFF.

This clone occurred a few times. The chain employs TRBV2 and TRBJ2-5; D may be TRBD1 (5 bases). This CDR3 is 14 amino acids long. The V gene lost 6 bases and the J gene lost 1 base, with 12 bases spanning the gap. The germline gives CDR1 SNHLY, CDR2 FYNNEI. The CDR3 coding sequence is TGTGCCAGCAGCTCCACAGACAGCCAAGAGACCCAGTACTTC. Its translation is CASSSTDSQETQYF.

The CDR3 region is CASSLDKGRGHEQFF. CDR3 nucleotide sequence: TGTGCCAGCAGCTTAGATAAAGGGAGGGGCCATGAGCAGTTCTTC. This chain links TRBV11-3 with TRBJ2-1; 7 positions agree with TRBD2. The V gene end was trimmed by 0 bases and the J gene end by 8 bases; junction bases not matched to a gene: 7. This CDR3 has 15 residues. Germline CDR1 reads SGHNT; CDR2 reads YENEEA.

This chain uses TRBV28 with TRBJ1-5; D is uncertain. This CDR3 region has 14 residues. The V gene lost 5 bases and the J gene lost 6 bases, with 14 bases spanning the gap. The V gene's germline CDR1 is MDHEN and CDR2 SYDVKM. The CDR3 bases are TGTGCCAGCAGTCGACAAAGGGAGGCTCAGCCCCAGCATTTT. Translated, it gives CASSRQREAQPQHF.

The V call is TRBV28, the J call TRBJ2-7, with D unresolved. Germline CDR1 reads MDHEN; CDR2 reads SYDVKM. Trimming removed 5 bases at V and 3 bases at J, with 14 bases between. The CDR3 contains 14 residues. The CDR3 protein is CASSPELRSYEQYF. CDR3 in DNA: TGTGCCAGCAGTCCCGAATTGCGGAGCTACGAGCAGTACTTC.

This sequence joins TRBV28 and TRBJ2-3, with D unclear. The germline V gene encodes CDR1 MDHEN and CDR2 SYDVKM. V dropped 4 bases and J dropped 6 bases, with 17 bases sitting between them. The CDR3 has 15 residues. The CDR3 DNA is TGTGCCAGCAGTTCCTATTTCTCGTCGCCGGATACGCAGTATTTT. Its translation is CASSSYFSSPDTQYF.

In DNA, the CDR3 is TGCGCCAGCAGCCGGACCGGGGAATTAACGCCCCAGCATTTT. It translates to CASSRTGELTPQHF. The chain couples TRBV10-2 to TRBJ1-5; D unresolved. The germline CDR1 and CDR2 sequences are WSHSY and SAAADI. CDR3 length equals 14 residues. The V end was cut by 6 bases, the J end by 9 bases, with 18 bases between.

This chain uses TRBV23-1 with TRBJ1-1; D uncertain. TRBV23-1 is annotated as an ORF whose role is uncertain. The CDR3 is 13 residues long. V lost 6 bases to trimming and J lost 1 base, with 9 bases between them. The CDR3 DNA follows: TGCGCCAGCAGCTTTAGAGGGAACACTGAAGCTTTCTTT. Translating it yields CASSFRGNTEAFF.

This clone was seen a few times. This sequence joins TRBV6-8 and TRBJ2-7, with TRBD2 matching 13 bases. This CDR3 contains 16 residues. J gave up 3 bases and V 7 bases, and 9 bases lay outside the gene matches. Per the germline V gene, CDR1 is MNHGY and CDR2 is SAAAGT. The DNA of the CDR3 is TGTGCCAGCACTTATAAGGGGACTAGCGGGAACTACGAGCAGTACTTC. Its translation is CASTYKGTSGNYEQYF.

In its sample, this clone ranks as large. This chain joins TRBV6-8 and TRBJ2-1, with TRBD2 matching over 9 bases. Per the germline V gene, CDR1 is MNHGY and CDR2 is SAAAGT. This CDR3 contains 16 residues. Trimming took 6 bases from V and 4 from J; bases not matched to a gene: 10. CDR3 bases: TGTGCCAGCAGACCTCTCCTAGCGGGGCGATACAATGAGCAGTTCTTC. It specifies CASRPLLAGRYNEQFF.

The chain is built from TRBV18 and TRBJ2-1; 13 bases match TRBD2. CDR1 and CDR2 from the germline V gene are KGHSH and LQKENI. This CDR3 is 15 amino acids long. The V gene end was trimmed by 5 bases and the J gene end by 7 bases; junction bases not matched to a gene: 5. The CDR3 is CASSTLAGGGNEQFF. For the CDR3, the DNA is TGTGCCAGCTCAACACTAGCGGGAGGGGGGAATGAGCAGTTCTTC.

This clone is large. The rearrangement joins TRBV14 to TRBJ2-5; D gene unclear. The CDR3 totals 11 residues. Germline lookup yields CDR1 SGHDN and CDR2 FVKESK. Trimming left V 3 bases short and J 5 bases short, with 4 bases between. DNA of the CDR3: TGTGCCAGCAGCCATCCGGAGACCCAGTACTTC. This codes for CASSHPETQYF.